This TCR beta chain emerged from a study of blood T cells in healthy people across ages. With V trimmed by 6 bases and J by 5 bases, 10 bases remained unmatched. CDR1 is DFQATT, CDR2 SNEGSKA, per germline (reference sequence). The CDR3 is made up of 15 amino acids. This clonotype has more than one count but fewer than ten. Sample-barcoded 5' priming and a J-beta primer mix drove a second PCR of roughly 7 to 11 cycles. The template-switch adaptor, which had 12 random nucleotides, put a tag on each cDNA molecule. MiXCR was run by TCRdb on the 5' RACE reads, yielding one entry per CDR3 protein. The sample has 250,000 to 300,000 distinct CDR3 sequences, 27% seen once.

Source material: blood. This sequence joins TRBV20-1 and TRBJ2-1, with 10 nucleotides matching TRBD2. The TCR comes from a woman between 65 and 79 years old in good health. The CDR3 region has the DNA TGCAGTGCCGCGGCGGGGACTAGCGTCAACAATGAGCAGTTCTTC. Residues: CSAAAGTSVNNEQFF.